The 26 T cell receptor beta chains given below trace back to one sample, sequenced in a study of cytomegalovirus exposure and HLA in healthy donors (dated by TCRdb to the late 2010s). The method behind the library was the immunoSEQ multiplex PCR assay. For the multiplex PCR, a mixture combining 60 forward primers for TCR Vbeta segments and 13 reverse primers for TCR Jbeta segments was used. The source is immuneACCESS, and TCRdb retained only in-frame sequences with V and J called. Part of the clones is not carried over; for the studies checked, unresolved V genes explain less than half of this, and the remainder is unexplained. The table for this sample lists over 100,000 clones; approximately 81% of them were counted only once. 2.5% to 3.5% of the sample rests with the top ten. Sequenced sample: PBMCs. Receptor source: a young woman in good health and CMV-seropositive.

The genes are TRBV28 and TRBJ2-5; TRBD1 might be the D (7 bases). There are 16 residues in the CDR3. CDR1 and CDR2 (germline): MDHEN, SYDVKM. With 8 bases removed from V and 4 bases from J, the gap between germline ends came to 23 bases. The CDR3 is CASCQWAGQKGETQYF. CDR3 bases: TGTGCCAGCTGCCAATGGGCGGGACAGAAGGGAGAGACCCAGTACTTC.

The CDR3 coding sequence is TGTGCCGCGTCGCCTAGCAATCAGCCCCAGCATTTT. This codes for CAASPSNQPQHF. The J gene is TRBJ1-5, the V gene TRBV15, with D unclear. Germline V lookup: CDR1 LNHNV, CDR2 YYDKDF (reference sequence). With 11 bases removed from V and 0 bases from J, the gap between germline ends came to 8 bases. CDR3 length equals 12 residues.

V usage is TRBV18 and J usage is TRBJ2-4, with a possible D match to TRBD1 (6 bases). Trimming took 3 bases from V and 0 from J, leaving 9 bases between them. From germline, CDR1 is KGHSH and CDR2 LQKENI. The length of the CDR3 is 15 residues. The CDR3 DNA follows: TGTGCCAGCTCACCCGACAGGCTAGCCAAAAACATTCAGTACTTC. Encoded protein: CASSPDRLAKNIQYF. Full variable domain (remainder filled in from reference TRBV18 and TRBJ2-4): NAGVMQNPRHLVRRRGQEARLRCSPMKGHSHVYWYRQLPEEGLKFMVYLQKENIIDESGMPKERFSAEFPKEGPSILRIQQVVRGDSAAYFCASSPDRLAKNIQYFGAGTRLSVL.

This clone was counted between two and nine times. The chain combines TRBV2 with TRBJ2-1; D ambiguous. The CDR3 is 15 residues long. Per germline, CDR1 SNHLY and CDR2 FYNNEI. V lost 2 bases and J lost 6, with 14 bases in between. The CDR3 DNA sequence: TGTGCCAGCAGTGAAAGACACCCGTTCTTCAATGAGCAGTTCTTC. It codes for CASSERHPFFNEQFF.

The gene calls are TRBV2 and TRBJ1-1, with D maybe TRBD1 (6 bases). In germline, CDR1 is SNHLY, CDR2 FYNNEI. V was cut by 8 bases and J by 4 bases, with 8 bases left in between. The CDR3 length is 11 residues. The CDR3 is CASRTATEAFF. The DNA of the CDR3 is TGTGCCAGCCGGACAGCCACTGAAGCTTTCTTT.

There are a few counts of this clone. This chain connects TRBV7-8 to TRBJ1-2; no clear D. This CDR3 is 13 amino acids long. V shed 5 bases and J shed 5 bases, with 12 bases lying between them. Germline CDR1 and CDR2: SGHVS and FQNEAQ. The CDR3 coding sequence is TGTGCCAGCAGCCCCAGGCTCCGATATGGCTACACCTTC. It translates to CASSPRLRYGYTF.

This sequence joins TRBV4-2 and TRBJ2-3, with 9 bases identical to TRBD2. Trimming at V came to 3 bases and at J to 1 base, leaving 2 bases not matched to a gene. Germline V gene data show CDR1 as LGHNA and CDR2 as YNFKEQ. The CDR3 contains 15 residues. The CDR3 loop reads CASSQQREGTDTQYF. In DNA form, the CDR3 reads TGTGCCAGCAGCCAGCAGCGGGAGGGCACAGATACGCAGTATTTT.

The chain combines TRBV5-1 with TRBJ2-1; TRBD2 agrees at 9 bases. Germline CDR1 SGHRS, CDR2 YFSETQ. V trimming: 2 bases; J trimming: 7 bases; junction bases outside the gene matches: 7. The CDR3 length is 15 residues. The CDR3 bases are TGCGCCAGCAGCTTTAGAGCGGGAGGCAAAAATGAGCAGTTCTTC. It encodes CASSFRAGGKNEQFF. Complete variable domain (other parts from reference TRBV5-1 and TRBJ2-1): KAGVTQTPRYLIKTRGQQVTLSCSPISGHRSVSWYQQTPGQGLQFLFEYFSETQRNKGNFPGRFSGRQFSNSRSEMNVSTLELGDSALYLCASSFRAGGKNEQFFGPGTRLTVL.

The V gene is TRBV9, the J gene TRBJ2-1; 12 nucleotides match TRBD2. Per the germline V gene, CDR1 is SGDLS and CDR2 is YYNGEE. V shed 0 bases and J 0 bases; nucleotides not matched to a gene: 7. The CDR3 consists of 19 residues. This chain's CDR3 is CASSVALAGGLSSYNEQFF. CDR3 DNA sequence: TGTGCCAGCAGCGTAGCACTAGCGGGAGGCCTAAGCTCCTACAATGAGCAGTTCTTC. The variable domain in full, completed from reference TRBV9 and TRBJ2-1, reads DSGVTQTPKHLITATGQRVTLRCSPRSGDLSVYWYQQSLDQGLQFLIQYYNGEERAKGNILERFSAQQFPDLHSELNLSSLELGDSALYFCASSVALAGGLSSYNEQFFGPGTRLTVL.

The chain links TRBV4-2 to TRBJ1-1; D gene unclear. Germline CDR1 and CDR2: LGHNA and YNFKEQ. The CDR3 runs to 15 residues. V lost 0 bases and J 1 base, leaving 9 bases between the germline ends. CDR3 residues: CASSQDWERNTEAFF. CDR3 DNA: TGTGCCAGCAGCCAAGATTGGGAGAGGAACACTGAAGCTTTCTTT.

The chain joins TRBV5-1 to TRBJ2-2, with 8 bases matching TRBD2. V trimming: 4 bases; J trimming: 3 bases; junction bases outside the gene matches: 5. Germline V gene sequence: CDR1 SGHRS, CDR2 YFSETQ. The CDR3 covers 15 residues. This CDR3 reads CASSPGLGDTGELFF. The CDR3 DNA is TGCGCCAGCAGCCCGGGACTAGGGGACACCGGGGAGCTGTTTTTT.

The chain employs TRBV14 and TRBJ1-1; unclear D gene. Per germline, CDR1 SGHDN and CDR2 FVKESK. There are 14 residues in the CDR3. V dropped 0 bases and J dropped 3 bases, with 8 bases sitting between them. The CDR3 bases are TGTGCCAGCAGCCAAGATCACCGAGACACTGAAGCTTTCTTT. It is translated as CASSQDHRDTEAFF.

V and J are TRBV2 and TRBJ1-4; maybe TRBD1 (5 bases). The CDR3 sequence is 13 residues long. CDR1 SNHLY and CDR2 FYNNEI come from the germline V gene. V was clipped by 11 bases and J by 0 bases, with 10 bases between them. CDR3 nucleotides: TGTGCCGGACACAGAGCAACTAATGAAAAACTGTTTTTT. Translated, it gives CAGHRATNEKLFF.

The rearrangement links TRBV15 to TRBJ1-1, with D unresolved. The CDR3 has 14 amino acids. CDR1 is LNHNV and CDR2 is YYDKDF in the germline V gene (reference sequence). The V gene lost 0 bases and the J gene lost 7 bases, with 12 bases spanning the gap. CDR3 sequence reads: CATSREGGSFEAFF. As DNA, the CDR3 is TGTGCCACCAGCAGAGAAGGAGGGAGTTTTGAAGCTTTCTTT.

Comment on this clone: Mismatch with germline at one junction end may stem from a read error. V gene TRBV7-7 combines with J gene TRBJ2-3, with TRBD2 matching 11 bases. The CDR3 extends over 15 amino acids. Germline loops: CDR1 SSHAT, CDR2 FNYEAQ (reference sequence). The CDR3 here is CASSLSLAGDDTQYF. The CDR3 region has the DNA TGTGCTAGCAGCTTATCACTAGCGGGAGACGATACGCAGTATTTT. Full variable domain (missing parts from reference TRBV7-7 and TRBJ2-3): GAGVSQSPRYKVTKRGQDVTLRCDPISSHATLYWYQQALGQGPEFLTYFNYEAQPDKSGLPSDRFSAERPEGSISTLTIQRTEQRDSAMYRCASSLSLAGDDTQYFGPGTRLTVL.

This clone has only one observation. This chain joins TRBV5-6 and TRBJ2-1; TRBD1 matches 9 bases. The CDR3 extends over 15 amino acids. The junction had 4 bases not matched to a gene; V was cut back by 1 base and J by 5 bases. Germline V gene lookup returns CDR1 SGHDT and CDR2 YYEEEE. The CDR3 nucleotides are TGTGCCAGCAGCTTGAGGGACAGGGAGCACAATGAGCAGTTCTTC. Translating gives CASSLRDREHNEQFF.

This clone was recorded a few times. The chain carries TRBV5-6 and TRBJ1-1; D is possibly TRBD1 (5 bases). This CDR3 region has 13 residues. Looked up from germline, CDR1 is SGHDT and CDR2 is YYEEEE. Trimming took off 3 bases at V and 1 base at J, with 7 bases between the two ends. CDR3 bases: TGTGCCAGCAGCTGGCAGGGGAACACTGAAGCTTTCTTT. Residues: CASSWQGNTEAFF.

Note on this clone: The same CDR3 also results from other DNA sequences found in this sample. The DNA of the CDR3 is TGCGCCAGCAGCCTCGGGACTAGCGGGAGCTACGAGCAGTACTTC. It translates to CASSLGTSGSYEQYF. This chain uses TRBV5-1 with TRBJ2-7; 14 bases align to TRBD2. Germline trimming cut 4 bases from V and 3 bases from J; bases unmatched to any gene: 3. The CDR3 runs 15 residues. Per the germline V gene, CDR1 is SGHRS and CDR2 is YFSETQ.

This clone was recorded once. The rearrangement uses TRBV5-8 and TRBJ1-5; TRBD1 matches 7 bases. CDR3 size: 15 residues. Germline CDR1 and CDR2: SGHTS and YDEGEE. V shed 4 bases and J 2 bases; nucleotides not matched to a gene: 6. The CDR3 is CASSIHDRGNQPQHF. CDR3 nucleotide sequence: TGTGCCAGCAGCATACACGACAGGGGCAATCAGCCCCAGCATTTT. Full variable domain (missing parts from reference TRBV5-8 and TRBJ1-5): EAGVTQSPTHLIKTRGQQATLRCSPISGHTSVYWYQQALGLGLQFLLWYDEGEERNRGNFPPRFSGRQFPNYSSELNVNALELEDSALYLCASSIHDRGNQPQHFGDGTRLSIL.

The rearrangement uses TRBV28 and TRBJ2-7, with TRBD1 identical over 10 bases. This CDR3 has 15 residues. CDR1 is MDHEN, CDR2 SYDVKM, per germline. The trim removed 4 bases at V and 1 base at J, leaving 4 bases unmatched. The CDR3 DNA reads TGTGCCAGCAGTTCCGGACAGGGGGGTTCCTACGAGCAGTACTTC. Translated: CASSSGQGGSYEQYF.

With regard to this clone: One end of the junction varies from germline; a read error may be responsible. The chain combines TRBV7-9 with TRBJ2-1; TRBD1 matches 7 bases. The CDR3 totals 18 residues. Germline V gene lookup returns CDR1 SEHNR and CDR2 FQNEAQ (reference sequence). The CDR3 protein is CAISLVGGRGGSYNEQFF. The CDR3 DNA is TGTGCCATCAGCCTCGTAGGGGGCCGAGGAGGCTCCTACAATGAGCAGTTCTTC.

The rearrangement links TRBV30 to TRBJ1-5, with no clear D. Germline CDR1 and CDR2: GTSNPN and SVGIG (reference sequence). There are 14 residues in the CDR3. With 1 base removed from V and 1 base from J, the gap between germline ends came to 8 bases. The CDR3 DNA sequence: TGTGCCTGGAGTGGCTTACAGAGCAATCAGCCCCAGCATTTT. It translates to CAWSGLQSNQPQHF.

CDR3 in amino acids: CASSLAPNTEAFF. CDR3 DNA sequence: TGCGCCAGCAGCTTGGCCCCAAACACTGAAGCTTTCTTT. V and J are TRBV5-1 and TRBJ1-1; D uncertain. The CDR3 totals 13 residues. V lost 0 bases to trimming and J lost 2 bases, with 5 bases between them. Germline V gene sequence: CDR1 SGHRS, CDR2 YFSETQ.

The chain recombines TRBV28 with TRBJ2-7; no clear D. Deletions cut 8 bases from V and 3 bases from J, with 8 bases between. This CDR3 spans 11 amino acids. Germline V CDR1 and CDR2: MDHEN, SYDVKM. This CDR3 is CASHDIYEQYF. CDR3 sequence (DNA): TGTGCCAGCCACGACATCTACGAGCAGTACTTC.

The chain has TRBV7-2 and TRBJ1-5, with D tentatively TRBD1 (6 bases). This CDR3 is 16 amino acids long. From germline, CDR1 is SGHTA and CDR2 FQGNSA. The V and J ends lost 8 bases and 0 bases respectively, with 17 bases between them. The CDR3, as DNA: TGTGCCAGCGCCCGGACAGCAAGTTTTAGCAATCAGCCCCAGCATTTT. Its protein product is CASARTASFSNQPQHF.

This chain links TRBV15 with TRBJ2-3; D call uncertain. Per the germline V gene, CDR1 is LNHNV and CDR2 is YYDKDF (reference sequence). The CDR3 length is 16 residues. Trimming pared 2 bases from V and 0 bases from J, leaving 12 bases between. CDR3 nucleotides: TGTGCCACCAGCAGAAGCATCACGGGTAGCACAGATACGCAGTATTTT. It yields the protein CATSRSITGSTDTQYF.